What follows describes a single T cell receptor beta chain. What it binds is unknown. In germline, CDR1 is SEHNR, CDR2 FQNEAQ (reference sequence). The CDR3 is 15 residues long. V was trimmed by 0 bases and J by 2 bases, leaving 10 bases between them. These data come from a study of graft-versus-host responses after intestinal transplantation. Whole-study context: The recipients all started with anti-thymocyte globulin induction and then took tacrolimus and steroids for 2 to 4 years.

Points from the study as a whole: GvH clone levels peaked in circulation, and this peak was associated with early post-transplant HvG declines.

Produced via immunoSEQ multiplex PCR; TCRdb's table is partial and in-frame only. The data show 28,000 or so clones, around 83% seen once. This sequence joins TRBV7-9 and TRBJ1-2, with a weak D call TRBD1 (6 bases). The TCR sequence derives from a human donor who received an intestinal transplant. Sequenced here: unstimulated CD8+ T cells sorted from spleen or lymph node cells, sampled before intestinal transplant. The CDR3 here is CASSLAIRGNYGYTF. The CDR3 DNA sequence: TGTGCCAGCAGCTTAGCCATAAGGGGGAACTATGGCTACACCTTC.